This T cell receptor beta chain is drawn from a study of blood T cell repertoires in COVID-19. Study-level background: Some COVID-19 samples were acute and others convalescent; all came from the United States, Italy and Spain. PBMCs, B-cell-depleted T cells, or T cells were the source of the cDNA or gDNA that made up the material.

Between the trimmed V and J ends, which lost 2 bases and 0 bases, there was a span of 9 bases. This CDR3 comprises 14 residues. CDR1 is SGHRS and CDR2 is YFSETQ in the germline V gene. Original handling: Researchers report that nucleated cell counts were estimated from reference gene primer amplification. Assay used: immunoSEQ multiplex PCR; TCRdb lists only in-frame clones, some missing. The DNA was the basis for D and trimming; V, J and clone size are from that table. Of over 60,000 clones listed, roughly 85% are singletons. The TCR was taken from a man between 35 and 55 years old with acute or convalescent COVID-19. The J gene is TRBJ2-7, the V gene TRBV5-1; no firm D call. The sample consisted of peripheral blood. The CDR3: CASSFWRSSYEQYF. As DNA, the CDR3 is TGCGCCAGCAGCTTCTGGCGGTCCTCCTACGAGCAGTACTTC. The complete variable domain, with remaining parts taken from reference TRBV5-1 and TRBJ2-7, reads KAGVTQTPRYLIKTRGQQVTLSCSPISGHRSVSWYQQTPGQGLQFLFEYFSETQRNKGNFPGRFSGRQFSNSRSEMNVSTLELGDSALYLCASSFWRSSYEQYFGPGTRLTVT.